These 24 T cell receptor beta chains came from one sample sequenced in a study of cytomegalovirus exposure and HLA in healthy donors. The PCR was carried out with 60 Vbeta primers and 13 Jbeta primers. TCRdb keeps only in-frame clones here, not all; method: immunoSEQ multiplex PCR. The table records 240,000 or so clones, roughly four fifths of them present only once. The specimen was PBMCs. These receptors were taken from an older woman in good health and CMV-seropositive.

This clone was detected only once. The chain couples TRBV28 to TRBJ2-7; 8 bases match TRBD1. The CDR3 is 15 amino acids. Germline assignment: CDR1 MDHEN and CDR2 SYDVKM. Trimming cost V 3 bases and J 1 base; bases outside gene matches: 5. The CDR3 sequence is CASSLGGQASYEQYF. The CDR3 coding sequence is TGTGCCAGCAGTTTGGGGGGACAGGCGTCCTACGAGCAGTACTTC. The variable domain in full, with the rest retrieved from reference TRBV28 and TRBJ2-7, is DVKVTQSSRYLVKRTGEKVFLECVQDMDHENMFWYRQDPGLGLRLIYFSYDVKMKEKGDIPEGYSVSREKKERFSLILESASTNQTSMYLCASSLGGQASYEQYFGPGTRLTVT.

The chain links TRBV18 to TRBJ1-1; tentative D call: TRBD1 (5 bases). This CDR3 contains 14 residues. Between the trimmed V and J ends, which lost 0 bases and 7 bases, there was a span of 12 bases. Germline CDR1 KGHSH, CDR2 LQKENI. In DNA, the CDR3 is TGTGCCAGCTCACCACCGGAGGGGCGGGGTGAAGCTTTCTTT. Protein sequence: CASSPPEGRGEAFF.

The genes are TRBV19 and TRBJ2-1; 8 bases map to TRBD2. This CDR3 has 16 residues. Germline lookup yields CDR1 LNHDA and CDR2 SQIVND (reference sequence). Trimming removed 7 bases from V and 5 bases from J; junction bases left unmatched: 13. The CDR3 DNA sequence: TGTGCCAGTAAAAGTAGTCTAGCGGGTCGCAACAATGAGCAGTTCTTC. As protein: CASKSSLAGRNNEQFF.

This clone occurred a few times. The CDR3 reads CASSPRDRVTGELFF. As DNA, the CDR3 is TGTGCCAGCAGCCCCCGGGACAGGGTCACCGGGGAGCTGTTTTTT. The chain recombines TRBV5-5 with TRBJ2-2, with 9 bases fitting TRBD1. Germline V lookup: CDR1 SGHKS, CDR2 YYEKEE (reference sequence). The CDR3 covers 15 residues. The J segment lost 4 bases and the V segment lost 4 bases, leaving 5 bases of the junction unmatched.

The chain combines TRBV16 with TRBJ2-1; TRBD1 agrees at 7 bases. Germline values: CDR1 KGHSY, CDR2 FQNENV. V lost 2 bases and J lost 9; bases outside the gene matches: 10. The CDR3 sequence is 15 residues long. CDR3 region: CASSQRIQGDGEQFF. The CDR3 coding sequence is TGTGCCAGCAGCCAAAGAATTCAGGGGGACGGTGAGCAGTTCTTC.

The chain is built from TRBV28 and TRBJ1-1, with 9 positions matching TRBD1. V lost 6 bases, J lost 4 bases, and 6 bases stayed unmatched. This CDR3 has 14 amino acids. CDR1 is MDHEN and CDR2 is SYDVKM in the germline V gene. The CDR3 DNA follows: TGTGCCAGCAGACCGGGACAGGGCCCCACTGAAGCTTTCTTT. As protein: CASRPGQGPTEAFF.

This clone appeared once. This chain joins TRBV7-9 and TRBJ2-7; tentative D call: TRBD2 (6 bases). The CDR3 is made up of 13 amino acids. V was pared by 5 bases and J by 0 bases, with 8 bases between. From germline, CDR1 is SEHNR and CDR2 FQNEAQ (reference sequence). In DNA, the CDR3 is TGTGCCAGCAGCCGGGACTCCTCCTACGAGCAGTACTTC. Its translation: CASSRDSSYEQYF. The full variable domain, rest sourced from reference TRBV7-9 and TRBJ2-7, is DTGVSQNPRHKITKRGQNVTFRCDPISEHNRLYWYRQTLGQGPEFLTYFQNEAQLEKSRLLSDRFSAERPKGSFSTLEIQRTEQGDSAMYLCASSRDSSYEQYFGPGTRLTVT.

DNA of the CDR3: TGTGCCAGCTCACCTGGAGGAAACGAGCAGTACTTC. The encoded protein is CASSPGGNEQYF. The chain couples TRBV18 to TRBJ2-7; weak D call: TRBD2 (5 bases). The germline CDR1 and CDR2 sequences are KGHSH and LQKENI. Trimming removed 3 bases at V and 5 bases at J, with 8 bases between. The CDR3 loop spans 12 amino acids.

J is TRBJ2-3 and V is TRBV7-9, with D possibly matching TRBD2 (6 bases). The CDR3 spans 18 residues. V lost 0 bases and J lost 0, with 16 bases in between. Germline-derived CDR1 and CDR2 are SEHNR and FQNEAQ (reference sequence). The CDR3 spells CASSLAGRGWLSTDTQYF. In nucleotides, the CDR3 is TGTGCCAGCAGCTTAGCGGGCCGGGGGTGGTTGAGCACAGATACGCAGTATTTT.

This clone has only a few counts. The chain links TRBV4-1 to TRBJ2-7; perhaps TRBD2 as D (6 bases). Trimming cost V 1 base and J 4 bases, with 14 bases left between them. The CDR3 covers 15 residues. The V gene's germline CDR1 is MGHRA and CDR2 YSYEKL. CDR3: CASSQVGRERYEQYF. In DNA form, the CDR3 reads TGCGCCAGCAGCCAAGTCGGACGGGAGCGGTACGAGCAGTACTTC.

In regard to this clone: The junction shows a germline mismatch at one end, possibly a read error. V is TRBV7-9 and J is TRBJ1-2, with D possibly being TRBD1 (6 bases). This CDR3 contains 14 residues. Germline V gene data show CDR1 as SEHNR and CDR2 as FQNEAQ (reference sequence). The CDR3 loop reads CSSSFRDRNYGYTF. The DNA for the CDR3 is TGTTCCAGCAGCTTTCGTGACAGGAACTATGGCTACACCTTC.

This chain links TRBV7-9 with TRBJ1-5; D possibly corresponds to TRBD1 (5 bases). Trimming removed 3 bases at V and 5 bases at J, with 8 bases between. The germline gives CDR1 SEHNR, CDR2 FQNEAQ (reference sequence). The CDR3 loop spans 13 amino acids. This CDR3 is CASSFGGDQPQHF. The CDR3, as DNA: TGTGCCAGCAGCTTCGGGGGAGATCAGCCCCAGCATTTT.

The chain links TRBV5-1 to TRBJ2-3; D remains ambiguous. V was clipped by 0 bases and J by 4 bases, with 6 bases between them. This CDR3 contains 13 residues. Germline V lookup: CDR1 SGHRS, CDR2 YFSETQ. The CDR3, as DNA: TGCGCCAGCAGCTTGGATCGGGCAGATACGCAGTATTTT. The encoded protein is CASSLDRADTQYF.

The rearrangement joins TRBV6-6 to TRBJ1-5; 8 positions agree with TRBD1. V lost 2 bases and J lost 6; bases outside the gene matches: 6. The CDR3 is 15 amino acids. Germline CDR1 is MNHNY and CDR2 is SVGAGI (reference sequence). CDR3 DNA sequence: TGTGCCAGCAGTTACGGGACAGGAATTGTTCAGCCCCAGCATTTT. It specifies CASSYGTGIVQPQHF.

This clone was detected a few times. The V and J genes are TRBV6-5 and TRBJ2-1; possibly TRBD1 for D (6 bases). The V and J ends lost 2 bases and 9 bases respectively, with 14 bases between them. CDR1 and CDR2 from the germline V gene are MNHEY and SVGAGI. The CDR3 loop spans 14 amino acids. For the CDR3, the DNA is TGTGCCAGCAGTTACGTTTCTGGGGGCAGTGAGCAGTTCTTC. The encoded protein is CASSYVSGGSEQFF.

In nucleotides, the CDR3 is TGTGCCAGCAGCCACCCACGGTCGATGACCTCTAGCGGGAGACCCACCGGGGAGCTGTTTTTT. It is translated as CASSHPRSMTSSGRPTGELFF. The rearrangement uses TRBV4-2 and TRBJ2-2, with 10 bases matching TRBD2. The germline V gene has CDR1 LGHNA and CDR2 YNFKEQ. The CDR3 extends over 21 amino acids. The ends lost 3 bases at V and 4 bases at J; junction bases unmatched: 20.

CDR3 DNA sequence: TGTGCCAGCACTCCGGGACTAGCGGGAGGTGGATACGAGCAGTACTTC. Encoded protein: CASTPGLAGGGYEQYF. This sequence joins TRBV2 and TRBJ2-7; TRBD2 matches 15 bases. With V trimmed by 7 bases and J by 4 bases, 8 bases remained unmatched. The CDR3 has 16 amino acids. Germline V lookup: CDR1 SNHLY, CDR2 FYNNEI.

The chain carries TRBV7-2 and TRBJ1-4; 8 positions match TRBD1. Germline loops: CDR1 SGHTA, CDR2 FQGNSA. The CDR3 has 15 residues. Losses at the gene ends were 5 bases for V and 7 bases for J; bases not matched to a gene: 9. In DNA, the CDR3 is TGTGCCAGCAGCCAAGTGACAGGGGCGGGTGAAAAACTGTTTTTT. Protein product: CASSQVTGAGEKLFF.

The rearrangement uses TRBV19 and TRBJ2-1; D is uncertain. The CDR3 is 15 amino acids. Looked up from germline, CDR1 is LNHDA and CDR2 is SQIVND (reference sequence). Trimming took 4 bases from V and 0 from J, leaving 10 bases between them. The CDR3 DNA follows: TGTGCCAGTAGTAAGGCTGACATCTCCTACAATGAGCAGTTCTTC. Amino acid sequence: CASSKADISYNEQFF.

The chain couples TRBV4-1 to TRBJ2-3; 11 nucleotides line up with TRBD1. The CDR3 contains 16 residues. The J segment lost 2 bases and the V segment lost 1 base, leaving 2 bases of the junction unmatched. Looked up from germline, CDR1 is MGHRA and CDR2 is YSYEKL. DNA for the CDR3: TGCGCCAGCAGCCAAGGGACAGGGGGCGACACAGATACGCAGTATTTT. Encoded protein: CASSQGTGGDTDTQYF.

This clone was detected only a few times. One end of the junction varies from germline; a read error may be responsible. The gene calls are TRBV7-9 and TRBJ2-7, with no clear D. The germline gives CDR1 SEHNR, CDR2 FQNEAQ (reference sequence). The CDR3 consists of 12 residues. The CDR3 loop reads CSSSRDNYEQYF. The CDR3, as DNA: TGTTCCAGCAGCCGAGATAACTACGAGCAGTACTTC.

The rearrangement uses TRBV19 and TRBJ2-7; the match to TRBD1 covers 9 bases. Per germline, CDR1 LNHDA and CDR2 SQIVND (reference sequence). The V segment lost 5 bases and the J segment 2 bases; nucleotides outside the gene matches: 13. CDR3 length: 17 amino acids. This chain's CDR3 is CASSALLQGATAYEQYF. As DNA, the CDR3 is TGTGCCAGTAGTGCCCTCCTACAGGGGGCGACCGCCTACGAGCAGTACTTC.

This clone was seen only a few times. The DNA of the CDR3 is TGCAGCGTTTCGGATAATTGGGAGGCCGGTGAAAAACTGTTTTTT. Amino acids: CSVSDNWEAGEKLFF. The J gene is TRBJ1-4, the V gene TRBV29-1; no clear D gene. Deletions cut 5 bases from V and 7 bases from J, with 20 bases between. The germline V gene encodes CDR1 SQVTM and CDR2 ANQGSEA. This CDR3 spans 15 amino acids.

The chain employs TRBV27 and TRBJ2-7, with D possibly TRBD2 on 6 matching bases. The length of the CDR3 is 14 residues. Trimming shortened V by 6 bases and J by 3 bases, and 15 bases separated the two germline ends. Germline V gives CDR1 MNHEY, CDR2 SMNVEV (reference sequence). The CDR3 sequence is CASSWDSIGYEQYF. The CDR3, as DNA: TGTGCCAGCAGCTGGGACTCCATCGGCTACGAGCAGTACTTC.